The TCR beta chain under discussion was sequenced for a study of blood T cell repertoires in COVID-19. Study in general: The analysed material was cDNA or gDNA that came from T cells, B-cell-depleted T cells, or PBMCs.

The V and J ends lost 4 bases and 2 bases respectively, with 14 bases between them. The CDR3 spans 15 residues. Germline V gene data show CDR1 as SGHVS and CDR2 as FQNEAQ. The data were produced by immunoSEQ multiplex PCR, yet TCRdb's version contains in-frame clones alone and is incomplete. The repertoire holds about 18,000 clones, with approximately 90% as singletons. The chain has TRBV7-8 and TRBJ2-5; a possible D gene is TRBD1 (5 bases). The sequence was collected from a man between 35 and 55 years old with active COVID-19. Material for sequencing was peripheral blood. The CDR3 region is CASSSQGRDQETQYF. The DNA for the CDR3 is TGTGCCAGCAGCTCCCAGGGTAGGGATCAAGAGACCCAGTACTTC.